This T cell receptor beta chain comes out of a study of T-cell memory formation after mild COVID-19. Overall study results and limits: Among clones peaking at day 37 in the second wave, SARS-CoV-2 specificity remained unconfirmed. Clones contracting day 15 to 85 were balanced CD4/CD8; later expanders leaned CD4+.

Via MiXCR, TCRdb re-called the 5' RACE reads, giving one row per CDR3 protein. The sample has about 110,000 distinct CDR3 sequences; over 20% are singletons. This clonotype was recorded once. Its antigen remains unidentified. From germline, CDR1 is SGHVS and CDR2 FNYEAQ. Between the trimmed V and J ends, which lost 3 bases and 4 bases, there was a span of 12 bases. This CDR3 contains 14 residues. Input material: PBMCs or a T cell subset sorted from them (not recorded which). V gene TRBV7-6 combines with J gene TRBJ2-5, with D perhaps TRBD1 (5 bases). The source of this sequence is a man between 18 and 29 years old who had mild COVID-19 (a few samples of this study predate the infection). Cell type and time point are not known. CDR3 nucleotide sequence: TGTGCCAGCAGCTTGCAGGGTGGGGCAGAGACCCAGTACTTC. Its translation: CASSLQGGAETQYF.